One sample yielded the 15 T cell receptor beta chains listed below, sequenced in a study of blood T cell repertoires in COVID-19. The data were produced by immunoSEQ multiplex PCR, yet TCRdb's version contains in-frame clones alone and is incomplete. The sample has about 300,000 clones, approximately 93% seen once. The sequenced material came from peripheral blood. The receptor source for this set is a woman aged 25 to 45 with COVID-19, enrolled during active disease.

V usage is TRBV6-5 and J usage is TRBJ1-2; 7 bases agree with TRBD1. The CDR3 is 15 residues long. J gave up 2 bases and V 6 bases, and 9 bases lay outside the gene matches. Germline-derived CDR1 and CDR2 are MNHEY and SVGAGI. The CDR3 loop is CASRWGQKQNYGYTF. The DNA for the CDR3 is TGTGCCAGCAGATGGGGACAGAAGCAGAACTATGGCTACACCTTC.

V usage is TRBV7-2 and J usage is TRBJ2-5; 7 bases fit TRBD1. CDR3 length: 15 residues. J gave up 1 base and V 1 base, and 3 bases lay outside the gene matches. The germline gives CDR1 SGHTA, CDR2 FQGNSA. Written as DNA, the CDR3 is TGTGCCAGCAGCTTAGGCTACAGGGGCCAAGAGACCCAGTACTTC. Translation: CASSLGYRGQETQYF.

The V and J genes are TRBV7-8 and TRBJ1-6; D unresolved. Germline V gives CDR1 SGHVS, CDR2 FQNEAQ. The V end was cut by 1 base, the J end by 0 bases, with 7 bases between. The CDR3 length is 16 residues. CDR3 sequence: CASSLEVSSYNSPLHF. The CDR3 nucleotides read TGTGCCAGCAGCTTAGAAGTCAGCTCCTATAATTCACCCCTCCACTTT.

V usage is TRBV11-3 and J usage is TRBJ1-3, with 8 positions matching TRBD1. The CDR3 sequence is 15 residues long. Trimming cost V 5 bases and J 2 bases; bases outside gene matches: 5. The germline CDR1 and CDR2 sequences are SGHNT and YENEEA. This chain's CDR3 is CASSQGTGPGNTIYF. The CDR3 DNA is TGTGCCAGCAGCCAAGGGACAGGCCCTGGAAACACCATATATTTT.

The chain has TRBV3-1 (or the pseudogene TRBV3-2) and TRBJ2-2; TRBD1 matches 10 bases. V lost 0 bases, J lost 3 bases, and 4 bases stayed unmatched. The CDR3 is made up of 17 amino acids. Germline CDR1 reads LGHDT; CDR2 reads YNNKEL (reference sequence). Here the CDR3 DNA reads TGTGCCAGCAGCCAAGATCTAGGGACAGGGGACACCGGGGAGCTGTTTTTT. It yields the protein CASSQDLGTGDTGELFF.

This clone has more than one count but fewer than ten. J is TRBJ2-4 and V is TRBV12-5; tentatively, D is TRBD1 (8 bases). CDR1 LGHNT and CDR2 FRNRAP come from the germline V gene. This CDR3 has 14 residues. V gave up 11 bases and J gave up 0 bases, with 14 bases separating them. The CDR3 here is CAGGDRIAKNIQYF. The CDR3 bases are TGTGCTGGGGGGGACAGGATAGCCAAAAACATTCAGTACTTC.

The chain is built from TRBV10-1 and TRBJ1-1, with D uncertain. The germline gives CDR1 WNHNN, CDR2 SYGVQD (reference sequence). V was shortened by 0 bases and J by 1 base, with 6 bases between the two germline ends. The CDR3 totals 14 residues. CDR3 sequence (DNA): TGCGCCAGCAGTGAGTCGAGGGAGAACACTGAAGCTTTCTTT. Translated, it gives CASSESRENTEAFF.

This chain connects TRBV6-1 to TRBJ2-2; possibly TRBD1 for D (5 bases). The CDR3 sequence is 16 residues long. Germline assignment: CDR1 MNHNS and CDR2 SASEGT. Trimming left V 2 bases short and J 0 bases short, with 10 bases between. DNA of the CDR3: TGTGCCAGCAGTGAACTCCAGGGCGCGAACACCGGGGAGCTGTTTTTT. This translates into CASSELQGANTGELFF.

J is TRBJ2-7 and V is TRBV10-3; maybe TRBD2 (5 bases). V gave up 0 bases and J gave up 0 bases, with 12 bases separating them. This CDR3 has 16 residues. CDR1 ENHRY and CDR2 SYGVKD come from the germline V gene. The CDR3 bases are TGTGCCATCAGTGAGTCGCTAGCCCTTCTCTCCTACGAGCAGTACTTC. Residues: CAISESLALLSYEQYF.

The chain combines TRBV5-1 with TRBJ1-1; 9 bases are a match to TRBD1. J was trimmed by 5 bases and V by 3 bases; bases with no gene match: 5. This CDR3 contains 14 residues. Germline CDR1 and CDR2: SGHRS and YFSETQ. The CDR3: CASSSAGTGTEAFF. CDR3 nucleotides: TGCGCCAGCAGCTCGGCCGGGACAGGGACTGAAGCTTTCTTT.

The chain carries TRBV5-4 and TRBJ2-7, with 8 bases lining up with TRBD2. V dropped 0 bases and J dropped 6; count of bases not matched to a gene: 11. Germline V gene sequence: CDR1 SGHNT, CDR2 YYREEE (reference sequence). The CDR3 sequence is 16 residues long. Here the CDR3 DNA reads TGTGCCAGCAGCTTGGGCTCGGCGGGAGGTTGGGGCGAGCAGTACTTC. Amino acid sequence: CASSLGSAGGWGEQYF.

The chain recombines TRBV7-9 with TRBJ2-7; a weak D match, TRBD2 (6 bases). CDR3 length: 14 residues. V was shortened by 3 bases and J by 6 bases, with 15 bases between the two germline ends. In germline, CDR1 is SEHNR, CDR2 FQNEAQ (reference sequence). Written as DNA, the CDR3 is TGTGCCAGCAGCTTGGGTGGCGGGATAGGCGAGCAGTACTTC. Translating gives CASSLGGGIGEQYF.

The chain employs TRBV28 and TRBJ2-7; the D gene is possibly TRBD1 (6 bases). Per germline, CDR1 MDHEN and CDR2 SYDVKM. The CDR3 runs to 14 residues. The V end was cut by 7 bases, the J end by 3 bases, with 16 bases between. The CDR3 DNA reads TGTGCCAGCATGCAGGGGTGGCTCGACTACGAGCAGTACTTC. Translated, it gives CASMQGWLDYEQYF.

V is TRBV5-4 and J is TRBJ2-2; 10 bases are shared with TRBD1. V trimming: 4 bases; J trimming: 3 bases; junction bases outside the gene matches: 3. CDR1 is SGHNT, CDR2 YYREEE, per germline (reference sequence). The CDR3 length is 15 residues. In nucleotides, the CDR3 is TGTGCCAGCAGCCTCGGGACAGGGGACACCGGGGAGCTGTTTTTT. Protein: CASSLGTGDTGELFF.

The chain employs TRBV7-3 and TRBJ1-1, with D possibly matching TRBD1 (5 bases). Trimming stripped 7 bases from V and 0 bases from J, with 15 bases between. The CDR3 contains 15 residues. Germline V gives CDR1 SGHTA, CDR2 FQGTGA. CDR3 loop: CASIWGRKMNTEAFF. CDR3 DNA sequence: TGTGCCAGCATATGGGGGAGGAAGATGAACACTGAAGCTTTCTTT.